This paragraph reports one T cell receptor (beta chain). The antigen remains unidentified. The data are from a study of early T cells in non-severe SARS-CoV-2 infection. Findings and limits, study-wide: Matching with VDJdb favored anti-spike CD8 responses (missing private and CD4 specificities).

Individual cDNA molecules carried attached unique molecular identifiers. Using its own MiXCR run on the 5' RACE reads, TCRdb lists one record per CDR3 protein. This table holds tens of thousands of distinct CDR3 sequences, over 10% found once. The CDR3 consists of 13 residues. V was pared by 3 bases and J by 2 bases, with 10 bases between. Germline V gene data show CDR1 as SQVTM and CDR2 as ANQGSEA. This TCR was sampled from an adult who was a healthcare worker with PCR-confirmed SARS-CoV-2 infection or an uninfected control (not recorded which). The chain couples TRBV29-1 to TRBJ2-5; tentative D call: TRBD1 (5 bases). Input material: whole blood. The CDR3 here is CSVEIGAQETQYF. The CDR3 coding sequence is TGCAGCGTTGAGATAGGGGCGCAAGAGACCCAGTACTTC.